Reported below is one TCR beta chain. Its antigen is undetermined. Germline CDR1 and CDR2: SNHLY and FYNNEI. V was pared by 2 bases and J by 5 bases, with 10 bases between. The CDR3 is 14 residues long. The sample belongs to a study of breast tumors, draining lymph nodes, adjacent tissues. Points from the study as a whole: Luminal-like breast cancer showed significantly greater tumor-nontumor repertoire similarity than basal-like breast cancer did.

MiXCR was run by TCRdb on the multiplex PCR reads, yielding one entry per CDR3 protein. This table holds roughly 49,000 distinct CDR3 sequences, over 40% found once. The receptor's source is a female donor with breast cancer. Some clones in this sample may be carry-over from other donors' samples. This chain uses TRBV2 with TRBJ2-1; no reliable D call. Sequenced input: breast tumor tissue. The CDR3 spells CASSEWGNHNEQFF. The CDR3 coding sequence is TGTGCCAGCAGTGAATGGGGTAACCACAATGAGCAGTTCTTC.